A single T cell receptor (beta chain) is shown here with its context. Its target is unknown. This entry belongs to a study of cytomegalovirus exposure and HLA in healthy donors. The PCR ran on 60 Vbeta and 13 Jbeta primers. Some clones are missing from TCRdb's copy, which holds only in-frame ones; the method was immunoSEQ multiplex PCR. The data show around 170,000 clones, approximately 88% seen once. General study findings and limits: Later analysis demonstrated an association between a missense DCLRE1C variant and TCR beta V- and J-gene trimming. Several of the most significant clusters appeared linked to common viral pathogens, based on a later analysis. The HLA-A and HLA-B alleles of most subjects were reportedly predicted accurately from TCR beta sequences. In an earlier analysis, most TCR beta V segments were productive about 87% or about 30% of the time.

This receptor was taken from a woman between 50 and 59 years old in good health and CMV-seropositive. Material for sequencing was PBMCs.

In DNA, the CDR3 is TGTGCCAGCAGTTTAGCAGCGGGGAACACCGGGGAGCTGTTTTTT. This encodes CASSLAAGNTGELFF. This chain joins TRBV27 and TRBJ2-2; weak D call: TRBD2 (6 bases). The CDR3 has 15 residues. V gave up 2 bases and J gave up 1 base, with 8 bases separating them. Germline CDR1 reads MNHEY; CDR2 reads SMNVEV (reference sequence).